This section outlines one T cell receptor beta chain sequence together with its context. These data come from a study of blood T cell repertoires in COVID-19. Study at large: T cells, B-cell-depleted T cells, or PBMCs supplied cDNA or gDNA.

Measured with immunoSEQ multiplex PCR; TCRdb has only the in-frame clones, and not every one. This sample has 55,000 to 70,000 clones, with roughly three quarters found just once. The germline CDR1 and CDR2 sequences are SNHLY and FYNNEI. The CDR3 loop spans 13 amino acids. The ends lost 11 bases at V and 7 bases at J; junction bases unmatched: 10. The chain links TRBV2 to TRBJ2-7; 11 bases fit TRBD2. This TCR was sampled from an elderly man with acute or convalescent COVID-19. Sequenced input: peripheral blood. CDR3 sequence reads: CAGLAGGRGEQYF. The CDR3 region has the DNA TGTGCCGGCTTAGCGGGGGGGCGTGGGGAGCAGTACTTC.